The clone carrying this T cell receptor beta chain was detected ten times or more. No antigen is known for it. J gave up 7 bases and V 1 base, and 5 bases lay outside the gene matches. Germline CDR1 reads SGHTA; CDR2 reads FQGNSA. This CDR3 has 15 residues. For the second PCR, which ran for about 6 to 11 cycles, a sample-barcoded 5' primer and a J-beta primer mix were used. TCRdb re-called the 5' RACE reads through MiXCR, storing one row per CDR3 protein. The repertoire holds 870,000 or so distinct CDR3 sequences, roughly 26% seen once, with 15% to 20% in the top ten. The sample is drawn from a study of blood T cells in healthy people across ages. Study findings and constraints: Estimated diversity across one million T cells was deemed an underestimate.

Isolated PBMCs totaled at least 6 million in each sample. Extraction yielded at least 6 micrograms of total RNA per sample. This chain joins TRBV7-2 and TRBJ2-1; 9 positions match TRBD1. The sequence derives from a woman of 80 years or more in good health. Sequencing was performed on blood. CDR3 amino acids: CASSLGGQGWNEQFF. As DNA, the CDR3 is TGTGCCAGCAGCTTAGGGGGACAGGGATGGAATGAGCAGTTCTTC.